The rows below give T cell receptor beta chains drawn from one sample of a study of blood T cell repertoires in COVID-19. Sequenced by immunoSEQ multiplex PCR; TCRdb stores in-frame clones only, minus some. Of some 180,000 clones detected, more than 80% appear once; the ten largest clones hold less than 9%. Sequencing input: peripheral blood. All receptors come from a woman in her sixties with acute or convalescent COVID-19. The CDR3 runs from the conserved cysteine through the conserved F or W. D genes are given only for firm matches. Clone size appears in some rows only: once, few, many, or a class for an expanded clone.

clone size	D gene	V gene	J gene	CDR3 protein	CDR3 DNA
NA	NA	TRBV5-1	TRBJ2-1	CASSLALGGIGSYNEQFF	TGCGCCAGCAGCTTGGCTTTGGGCGGGATAGGCTCCTACAATGAGCAGTTCTTC
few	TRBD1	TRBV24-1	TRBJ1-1	CATSDKGANTEAFF	TGTGCCACCAGTGATAAGGGGGCGAACACTGAAGCTTTCTTT
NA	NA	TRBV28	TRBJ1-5	CASSPYGSYQPQHF	TGTGCCAGCAGCCCTTACGGGTCTTATCAGCCCCAGCATTTT
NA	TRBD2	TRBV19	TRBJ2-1	CASTGLAGGFSYNEQFF	TGTGCCAGTACCGGACTAGCGGGAGGTTTCTCCTACAATGAGCAGTTCTTC
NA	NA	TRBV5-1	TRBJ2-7	CASSLANGGGYEQYF	TGCGCCAGCAGCTTGGCCAATGGGGGCGGCTACGAGCAGTACTTC
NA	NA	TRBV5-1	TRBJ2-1	CASSLGPSSYNEQFF	TGCGCCAGCAGCTTGGGGCCTAGCTCCTACAATGAGCAGTTCTTC
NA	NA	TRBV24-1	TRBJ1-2	CATSDPPPSGYTF	TGTGCCACCAGTGATCCCCCTCCCAGTGGCTACACCTTC
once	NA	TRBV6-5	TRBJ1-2	CASSKPSGTQGYTF	TGTGCCAGCAGTAAACCCTCCGGGACACAAGGCTACACCTTC
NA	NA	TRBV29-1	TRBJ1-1	CSVDGNTEAFF	TGCAGCGTTGACGGGAACACTGAAGCTTTCTTT
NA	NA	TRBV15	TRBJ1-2	CATSRDREGGGYTF	TGTGCCACCAGCAGAGATCGGGAAGGGGGTGGCTACACCTTC
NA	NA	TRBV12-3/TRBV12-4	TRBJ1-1	CASRPTPNTEAFF	TGTGCCAGCAGACCAACACCGAACACTGAAGCTTTCTTT
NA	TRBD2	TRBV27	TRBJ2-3	CASSRPGLAGDTQYF	TGTGCCAGCAGTCGGCCGGGACTAGCGGGAGATACGCAGTATTTT
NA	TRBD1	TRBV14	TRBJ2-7	CASSLRTGVYEQYF	TGTGCCAGCAGCCTCCGGACAGGGGTCTACGAGCAGTACTTC
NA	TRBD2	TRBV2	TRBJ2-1	CASNRLAGGNEQFF	TGTGCCAGCAATCGACTAGCGGGAGGCAATGAGCAGTTCTTC
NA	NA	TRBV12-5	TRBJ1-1	CASGLGWASNTEAFF	TGTGCTAGTGGTTTGGGATGGGCCTCGAACACTGAAGCTTTCTTT
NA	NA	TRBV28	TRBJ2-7	CASSLGGTMAGEQYF	TGTGCCAGCAGTCTCGGAGGGACGATGGCGGGCGAGCAGTACTTC
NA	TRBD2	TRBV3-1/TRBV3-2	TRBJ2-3	CASSNLRTSKDTQYF	TGTGCCAGCAGCAACTTGCGGACTAGCAAGGATACGCAGTATTTT
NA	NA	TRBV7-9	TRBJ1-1	CASSPPGRGTEAFF	TGTGCCAGCAGCCCCCCGGGGAGAGGAACTGAAGCTTTCTTT
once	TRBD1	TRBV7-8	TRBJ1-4	CASSSDRSNEKLFF	TGTGCCAGCAGCTCGGACAGGTCTAATGAAAAACTGTTTTTT
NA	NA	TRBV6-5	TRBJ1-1	CAIRELTEAFF	TGTGCCATCCGGGAACTCACTGAAGCTTTCTTT
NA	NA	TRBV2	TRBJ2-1	CASTPRSGTEQFF	TGTGCCAGCACCCCTAGGTCGGGGACAGAGCAGTTCTTC
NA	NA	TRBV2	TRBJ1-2	CASSESPGGSYGYTF	TGTGCCAGCAGTGAAAGCCCGGGGGGCAGCTATGGCTACACCTTC
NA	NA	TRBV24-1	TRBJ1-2	CATGSLYGYTF	TGTGCCACGGGGAGCCTCTATGGCTACACCTTC
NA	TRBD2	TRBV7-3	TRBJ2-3	CASSQTSLNTDTQYF	TGTGCCAGCAGCCAGACTAGCTTGAATACAGATACGCAGTATTTT
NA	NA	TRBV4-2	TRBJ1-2	CASSQELGDYGYTF	TGTGCCAGCAGCCAAGAACTGGGAGACTATGGCTACACCTTC
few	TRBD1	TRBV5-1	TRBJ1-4	CASSLDRGPEKLFF	TGCGCCAGCAGCTTGGACAGGGGGCCGGAAAAACTGTTTTTT
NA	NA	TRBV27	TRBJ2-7	CASSSGLNPKGVHEQYF	TGTGCCAGCAGTTCTGGACTGAACCCTAAGGGAGTCCACGAGCAGTACTTC
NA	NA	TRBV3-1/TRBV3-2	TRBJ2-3	CASSQGGFPTDTQYF	TGTGCCAGCAGCCAAGGAGGCTTCCCCACAGATACGCAGTATTTT
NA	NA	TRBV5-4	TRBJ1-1	CASSTGHTEAFF	TGTGCCAGCAGCACAGGTCACACTGAAGCTTTCTTT
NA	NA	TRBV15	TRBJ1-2	CATSSDLGYGYTF	TGTGCCACCAGCAGTGATCTAGGATACGGCTACACCTTC
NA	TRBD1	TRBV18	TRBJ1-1	CASSRSGTGGLYEAFF	TGTGCCAGCTCACGTTCCGGGACAGGAGGATTGTATGAAGCTTTCTTT
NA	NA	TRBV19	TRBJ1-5	CATSGGAWGNQPQHF	TGTGCCACTTCGGGGGGCGCGTGGGGCAATCAGCCCCAGCATTTT
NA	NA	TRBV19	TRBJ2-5	CASSGRRGAETQYF	TGTGCCAGTAGTGGCCGGAGGGGCGCGGAGACCCAGTACTTC
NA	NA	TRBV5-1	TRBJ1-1	CASSPGRGLNTEAFF	TGCGCCAGCAGCCCGGGACGGGGGTTGAACACTGAAGCTTTCTTT
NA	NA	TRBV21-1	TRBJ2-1	CASSKKDRVNEQFF	TGTGCCAGCAGCAAAAAGGACAGGGTGAATGAGCAGTTCTTC